These 27 T cell receptor beta chains were sequenced from one sample in a study of blood T cells in healthy people across ages. A J-beta primer mix and a sample-barcoded 5' primer were used in a second PCR of roughly 7 to 12 cycles. A single record per CDR3 protein comes from TCRdb applying MiXCR to the 5' RACE reads. The table lists 630,000 or so distinct CDR3 sequences, about 30% of them singletons, with less than 20% in the top ten. The sequencing input was blood. The receptors originated from a woman over 75 in good health.

The chain employs TRBV6-6 and TRBJ2-7, with D possibly being TRBD2 (6 bases). The DNA end is a closer match to TRBJ2-5, so the J assignment may be wrong. Looked up from germline, CDR1 is MNHNY and CDR2 is SVGAGI (reference sequence). CDR3 size: 15 residues. CDR3 amino acids: CASSIRDSGRETQYF. DNA for the CDR3: TGTGCCAGCAGTATCCGGGACTCAGGACGGGAGACCCAGTACTTC.

This clonotype was seen a handful of times. The chain recombines TRBV20-1 with TRBJ2-2; TRBD1 aligns across 7 bases. Losses at the gene ends were 4 bases for V and 6 bases for J; bases not matched to a gene: 8. Germline CDR1 DFQATT, CDR2 SNEGSKA (reference sequence). The CDR3 consists of 14 residues. In DNA, the CDR3 is TGCAGTGCTACCACGACAGGGTTGTCCGGGGAGCTGTTTTTT. Its protein is CSATTTGLSGELFF.

This clonotype was recorded a few times. As DNA, the CDR3 is TGTGCCAGCAGTTACTCGGACAGGGAATCCACCGGGGAGCTGTTTTTT. Its protein is CASSYSDRESTGELFF. The chain couples TRBV6-5 to TRBJ2-2; TRBD1 matches at 8 bases. The CDR3 has 16 amino acids. J was trimmed by 4 bases and V by 0 bases; bases with no gene match: 4. The germline V gene has CDR1 MNHEY and CDR2 SVGAGI.

This chain links TRBV9 with TRBJ1-6; no firm D call. V was shortened by 3 bases and J by 13 bases, with 14 bases between the two germline ends. The CDR3 runs 13 residues. Germline V lookup: CDR1 SGDLS, CDR2 YYNGEE. The CDR3 loop reads CASSEVAGKPLHF. The CDR3 region has the DNA TGTGCCAGCAGCGAGGTGGCGGGGAAGCCCCTCCACTTT.

Ten or more counts support this clonotype. The rearrangement uses TRBV20-1 and TRBJ2-3, with no clear D. CDR1 and CDR2 (germline): DFQATT, SNEGSKA (reference sequence). V dropped 1 base and J dropped 2 bases, with 13 bases sitting between them. The CDR3 spans 15 residues. The CDR3 DNA reads TGCAGTGCTAGAGCTCAAGTCCGTGCCACAGATACGCAGTATTTT. It is translated as CSARAQVRATDTQYF.

The J gene is TRBJ1-1, the V gene TRBV18; 8 bases line up with TRBD1. Germline CDR1 is KGHSH and CDR2 is LQKENI. V trimming: 3 bases; J trimming: 2 bases; junction bases outside the gene matches: 8. This CDR3 has 16 amino acids. In DNA form, the CDR3 reads TGTGCCAGCTCACCGGATTTGGCAGGGGGCAACACTGAAGCTTTCTTT. This translates into CASSPDLAGGNTEAFF.

This clonotype was seen many times. This rearrangement joins TRBV6-2 or TRBV6-3 to TRBJ2-5; 11 bases are shared with TRBD1. Trimming cost V 2 bases and J 4 bases; bases outside gene matches: 6. The CDR3 totals 16 residues. Germline assignment: CDR1 MNHEY and CDR2 SVGEGT. In DNA, the CDR3 is TGTGCCAGCAGTTACGGCCTGGGACAGGGGGGAGAGACCCAGTACTTC. Translated, it gives CASSYGLGQGGETQYF.

The V and J genes are TRBV4-1 and TRBJ1-5, with D possibly matching TRBD1 (6 bases). The CDR3 totals 16 residues. Per the germline V gene, CDR1 is MGHRA and CDR2 is YSYEKL. V gave up 5 bases and J gave up 0 bases, with 14 bases separating them. CDR3 region: CASSAQGPYSNQPQHF. CDR3 DNA sequence: TGCGCCAGCAGCGCTCAGGGGCCGTATAGCAATCAGCCCCAGCATTTT.

V gene TRBV7-2 combines with J gene TRBJ1-1, with D unclear. This CDR3 is built from 14 residues. Germline V gene sequence: CDR1 SGHTA, CDR2 FQGNSA. V was trimmed by 8 bases and J by 2 bases, leaving 15 bases between them. The chain's CDR3 is CASAERAGNTEAFF. For the CDR3, the DNA is TGTGCCAGCGCAGAGAGGGCAGGCAACACTGAAGCTTTCTTT.

This clonotype was seen repeatedly, ten times or more. The rearrangement joins TRBV7-9 to TRBJ1-2; D gene uncertain. CDR3 size: 14 residues. The V gene's germline CDR1 is SEHNR and CDR2 FQNEAQ (reference sequence). The V end was cut by 5 bases, the J end by 3 bases, with 13 bases between. The DNA for the CDR3 is TGTGCCAGCAGCCCAATTCAGCGATACTATGGCTACACCTTC. Its protein is CASSPIQRYYGYTF.

This clonotype was detected many times. This chain links TRBV28 with TRBJ2-7, with 7 bases lining up with TRBD1. Germline trimming cut 6 bases from V and 0 bases from J; bases unmatched to any gene: 8. CDR1 and CDR2 from the germline V gene are MDHEN and SYDVKM. This CDR3 is built from 15 residues. Here the CDR3 reads CASRSDRIYSYEQYF. CDR3 bases: TGTGCCAGCAGATCGGACAGGATTTACTCCTACGAGCAGTACTTC.

As concerns this clonotype: Possible read error: a much larger clone is one base away. This rearrangement joins TRBV7-9 to TRBJ2-7; 9 bases map to TRBD1. V shed 3 bases, J shed 10 bases, and the junction held 13 bases outside the gene matches. The CDR3 totals 15 residues. The germline V gene has CDR1 SEHNR and CDR2 FQNEAQ (reference sequence). In DNA form, the CDR3 reads TGTGCCAGCAGCTTGGGGACAGGGTTGGGAGAGGCCCAGTACTTC. As protein: CASSLGTGLGEAQYF.

Points on this clonotype: A read error is possible here, since a much larger clone lies one base away. The rearrangement links TRBV20-1 to TRBJ1-4; D unclear. This CDR3 comprises 12 residues. V lost 6 bases, J lost 7 bases, and 12 bases lay in between. Germline V gene lookup returns CDR1 DFQATT and CDR2 SNEGSKA (reference sequence). Here the CDR3 DNA reads TGCAGTGCCCGGGAGTTCGGTGAAAAACTGTTTTTT. Encoded protein: CSAREFGEKLFF.

The V gene is TRBV2, the J gene TRBJ1-1; a weak D match, TRBD1 (5 bases). The V end was cut by 4 bases, the J end by 6 bases, with 18 bases between. This CDR3 has 15 amino acids. Germline lookup yields CDR1 SNHLY and CDR2 FYNNEI. The CDR3 region is CASSGTGGAVAEAFF. The CDR3 DNA sequence: TGTGCCAGCAGTGGAACCGGTGGGGCCGTAGCTGAAGCTTTCTTT. The entire variable domain, with the rest obtained from reference TRBV2 and TRBJ1-1, is as follows: EPEVTQTPSHQVTQMGQEVILRCVPISNHLYFYWYRQILGQKVEFLVSFYNNEISEKSEIFDDQFSVERPDGSNFTLKIRSTKLEDSAMYFCASSGTGGAVAEAFFGQGTRLTVV.

CDR3 bases: TGTGCCAGCAGTTCGTTTAGAGGAGAGCAGTTCTTC. This encodes CASSSFRGEQFF. The genes are TRBV7-2 and TRBJ2-1; D uncertain. CDR3 length: 12 residues. Germline CDR1 is SGHTA and CDR2 is FQGNSA. Trimming left V 6 bases short and J 10 bases short, with 13 bases between.

In this sample, this clonotype turned up many times. This chain connects TRBV7-9 to TRBJ1-6; no reliable D call. V shed 2 bases and J shed 4 bases, with 6 bases lying between them. The germline CDR1 and CDR2 sequences are SEHNR and FQNEAQ (reference sequence). CDR3 length: 14 residues. The CDR3 sequence: CASSLTVYNSPLHF. Here the CDR3 DNA reads TGTGCCAGCAGCTTAACCGTGTATAATTCACCCCTCCACTTT.

This clonotype was counted between two and nine times. Sequence at one end of the junction differs from germline and may be a read error. The chain couples TRBV18 to TRBJ1-4; no clear D gene. This CDR3 region has 17 residues. Germline loops: CDR1 KGHSH, CDR2 LQKENI. In nucleotides, the CDR3 is TGTGCCAGCTCACCCGGAATCGGTCCCGCAACTAATGAAAAACGGTTTTTT. It is translated as CASSPGIGPATNEKRFF.

This clonotype was recorded many times. The chain employs TRBV7-9 and TRBJ2-5; D perhaps matches TRBD1 (7 bases). Per germline, CDR1 SEHNR and CDR2 FQNEAQ (reference sequence). The CDR3 loop spans 16 amino acids. The V gene lost 5 bases and the J gene lost 2 bases, with 18 bases spanning the gap. The chain's CDR3 is CASSEYRGLQQETQYF. CDR3 in DNA: TGTGCCAGCAGCGAGTACAGGGGACTCCAACAAGAGACCCAGTACTTC.

This clonotype was detected many times. The chain couples TRBV20-1 to TRBJ1-5; D not certain. The V and J ends lost 5 bases and 7 bases respectively, with 9 bases between them. Germline V gene lookup returns CDR1 DFQATT and CDR2 SNEGSKA (reference sequence). CDR3 length: 11 residues. The CDR3 bases are TGCAGTGCTCGGGGAGACCAGCCCCAGCATTTT. This sequence encodes CSARGDQPQHF.

This clonotype came up many times. The chain has TRBV3-1 and TRBJ1-2; no definite D call. Looked up from germline, CDR1 is LGHDT and CDR2 is YNNKEL (reference sequence). V shed 0 bases and J shed 2 bases, with 7 bases lying between them. The CDR3 runs 14 residues. The CDR3 loop reads CASSQDSINYGYTF. As DNA, the CDR3 is TGTGCCAGCAGCCAAGACAGCATCAACTATGGCTACACCTTC.

This clonotype was counted at least ten times. The chain joins TRBV20-1 to TRBJ1-6, with 7 bases that match TRBD1. CDR3 length: 14 residues. Germline CDR1 is DFQATT and CDR2 is SNEGSKA (reference sequence). The J segment lost 6 bases and the V segment lost 4 bases, leaving 6 bases of the junction unmatched. CDR3 nucleotides: TGCAGTGCTATAGGACAGGCCGGTAATTCACCCCTCCACTTT. Its translation is CSAIGQAGNSPLHF.

This clonotype was counted at least ten times. The chain combines TRBV5-6 with TRBJ1-1; 9 nucleotides line up with TRBD1. This CDR3 contains 13 residues. V trimming: 3 bases; J trimming: 7 bases; junction bases outside the gene matches: 4. CDR1 is SGHDT and CDR2 is YYEEEE in the germline V gene. CDR3: CASSWDRASEAFF. CDR3 DNA sequence: TGTGCCAGCAGCTGGGACAGGGCGAGTGAAGCTTTCTTT.

This clonotype appeared many times. The rearrangement joins TRBV20-1 to TRBJ2-3, with 9 bases aligning to TRBD2. Trimming took 3 bases from V and 9 from J; bases not matched to a gene: 7. The germline V gene encodes CDR1 DFQATT and CDR2 SNEGSKA (reference sequence). This CDR3 is 13 amino acids long. Here the CDR3 reads CSASSAGGWTQYF. In DNA, the CDR3 is TGCAGTGCTAGCTCAGCGGGGGGATGGACGCAGTATTTT.

The table lists this clonotype with many counts. This chain joins TRBV20-1 and TRBJ2-1; TRBD2 might be the D (6 bases). The germline V and J ends were trimmed by 0 bases and 1 base, with 13 bases remaining between them. The germline gives CDR1 DFQATT, CDR2 SNEGSKA (reference sequence). The CDR3 is 16 amino acids. CDR3: CSARDRDFVSYNEQFF. DNA for the CDR3: TGCAGTGCTAGAGACCGGGACTTCGTATCCTACAATGAGCAGTTCTTC.

With regard to this clonotype: This may arise from a read error, as a much more abundant clone is one base away. The genes are TRBV9 and TRBJ2-1; 9 positions match TRBD1. Germline lookup yields CDR1 SGDLS and CDR2 YYNGEE. The CDR3 has 15 amino acids. The J segment lost 13 bases and the V segment lost 4 bases, leaving 15 bases of the junction unmatched. This CDR3 reads CASSSGTGSQETQFF. CDR3 sequence (DNA): TGTGCCAGCAGCTCCGGGACAGGGAGTCAAGAGACCCAGTTCTTC.

This clonotype was observed many times. The genes are TRBV20-1 and TRBJ2-1; D is uncertain. Trimming removed 0 bases at V and 1 base at J, with 7 bases between. This CDR3 has 14 residues. CDR1 is DFQATT, CDR2 SNEGSKA, per germline (reference sequence). CDR3 nucleotides: TGCAGTGCTAGAGATACGGTATCCTACAATGAGCAGTTCTTC. It translates to CSARDTVSYNEQFF.

This clonotype occurred many times. V is TRBV7-2 and J is TRBJ2-5; D not resolved. Trimming pared 5 bases from V and 4 bases from J, leaving 11 bases between. The CDR3 runs 13 residues. Germline loops: CDR1 SGHTA, CDR2 FQGNSA. The CDR3 region is CASSVSVGETQYF. Written as DNA, the CDR3 is TGTGCCAGCAGCGTATCTGTTGGAGAGACCCAGTACTTC.